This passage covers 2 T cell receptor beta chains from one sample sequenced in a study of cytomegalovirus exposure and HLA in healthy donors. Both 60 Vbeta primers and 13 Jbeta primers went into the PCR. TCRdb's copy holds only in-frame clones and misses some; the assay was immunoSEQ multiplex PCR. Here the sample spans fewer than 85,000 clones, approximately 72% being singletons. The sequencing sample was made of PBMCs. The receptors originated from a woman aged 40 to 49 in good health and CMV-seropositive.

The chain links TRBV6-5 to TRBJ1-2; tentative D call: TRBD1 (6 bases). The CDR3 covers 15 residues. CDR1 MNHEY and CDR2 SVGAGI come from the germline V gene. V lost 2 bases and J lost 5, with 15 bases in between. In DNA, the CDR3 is TGTGCCAGCAGTTACCGACTCCAGGGGCCTTATGGCTACACCTTC. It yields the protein CASSYRLQGPYGYTF.

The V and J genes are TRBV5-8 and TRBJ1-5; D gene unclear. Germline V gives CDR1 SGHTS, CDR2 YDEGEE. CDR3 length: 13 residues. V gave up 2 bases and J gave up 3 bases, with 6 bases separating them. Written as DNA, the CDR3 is TGTGCCAGCAGCTTTCTATACAATCAGCCCCAGCATTTT. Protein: CASSFLYNQPQHF.